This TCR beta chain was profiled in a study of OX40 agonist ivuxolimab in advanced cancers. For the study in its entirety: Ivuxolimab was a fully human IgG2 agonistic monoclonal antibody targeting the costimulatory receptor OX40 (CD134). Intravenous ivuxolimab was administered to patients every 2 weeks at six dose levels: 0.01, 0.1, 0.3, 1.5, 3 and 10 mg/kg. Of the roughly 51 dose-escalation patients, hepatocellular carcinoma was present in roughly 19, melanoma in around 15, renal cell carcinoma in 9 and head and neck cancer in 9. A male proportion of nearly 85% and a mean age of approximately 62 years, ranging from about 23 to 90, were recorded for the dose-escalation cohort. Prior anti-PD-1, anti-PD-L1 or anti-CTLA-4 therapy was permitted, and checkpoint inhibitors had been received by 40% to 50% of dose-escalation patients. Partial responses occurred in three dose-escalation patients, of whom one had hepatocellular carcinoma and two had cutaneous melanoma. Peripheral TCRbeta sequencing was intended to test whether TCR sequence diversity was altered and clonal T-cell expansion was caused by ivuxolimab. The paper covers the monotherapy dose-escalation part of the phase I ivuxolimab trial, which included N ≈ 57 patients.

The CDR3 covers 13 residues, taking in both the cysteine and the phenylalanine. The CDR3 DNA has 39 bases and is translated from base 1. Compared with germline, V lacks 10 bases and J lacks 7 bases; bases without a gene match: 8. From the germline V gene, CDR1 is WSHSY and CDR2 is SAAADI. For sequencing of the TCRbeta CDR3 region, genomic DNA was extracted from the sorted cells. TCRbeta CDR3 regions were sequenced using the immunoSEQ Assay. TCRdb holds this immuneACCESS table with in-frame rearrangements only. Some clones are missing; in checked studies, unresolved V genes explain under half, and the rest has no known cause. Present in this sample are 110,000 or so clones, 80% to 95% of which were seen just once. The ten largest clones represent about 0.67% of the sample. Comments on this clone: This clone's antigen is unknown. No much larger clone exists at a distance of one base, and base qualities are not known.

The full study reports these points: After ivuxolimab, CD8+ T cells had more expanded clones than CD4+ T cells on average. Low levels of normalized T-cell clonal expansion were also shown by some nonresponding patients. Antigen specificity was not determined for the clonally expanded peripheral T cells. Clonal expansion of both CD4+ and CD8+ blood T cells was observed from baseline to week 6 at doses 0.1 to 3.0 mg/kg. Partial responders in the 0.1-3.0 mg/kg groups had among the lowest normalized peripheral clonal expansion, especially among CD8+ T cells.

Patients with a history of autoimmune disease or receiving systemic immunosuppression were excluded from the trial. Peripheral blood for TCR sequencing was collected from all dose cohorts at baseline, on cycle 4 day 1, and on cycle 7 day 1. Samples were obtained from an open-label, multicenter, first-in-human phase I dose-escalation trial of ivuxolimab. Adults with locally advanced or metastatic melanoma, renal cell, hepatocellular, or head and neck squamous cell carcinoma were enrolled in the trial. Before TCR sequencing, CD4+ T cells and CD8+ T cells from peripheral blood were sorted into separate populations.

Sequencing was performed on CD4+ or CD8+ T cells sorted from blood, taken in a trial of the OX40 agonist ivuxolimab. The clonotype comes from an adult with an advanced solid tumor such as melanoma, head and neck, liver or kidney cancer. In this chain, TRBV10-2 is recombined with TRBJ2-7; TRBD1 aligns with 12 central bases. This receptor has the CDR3 CAIRGQGAREQYF. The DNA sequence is TGCGCCATCCGGGGACAGGGGGCTAGGGAGCAGTACTTC.